This TCR beta chain was sequenced in a study of T cell responses to AZD1222 COVID-19 vaccine. Broader study findings: Donor demographics were predominantly white British with a female majority; clonal diversity may be underestimated.

Only in-frame clones appear in the TCRdb table, and some are missing; sequencing was by immunoSEQ multiplex PCR. In the table there are nearly 110,000 clones, around 91% of which are singletons. In the case of this clone: What it binds is not known.

Pooling of second doses given at about 4 or about 12 weeks was done. The CDR3 contains 15 residues. Looked up from germline, CDR1 is GTSNPN and CDR2 is SVGIG (reference sequence). V was trimmed by 3 bases and J by 3 bases, leaving 18 bases between them. This TCR came from an adult who received the AZD1222 COVID-19 vaccine. The sequenced sample was peripheral blood, obtained 28 days after the second AZD1222 dose. The genes are TRBV30 and TRBJ2-7; the D call may be TRBD1 or TRBD2 (5 bases each). The CDR3 nucleotides read TGTGCCTGGAGGGGGCGGGCCTCCGGATTCTACGAGCAGTACTTC. Translated, it gives CAWRGRASGFYEQYF.